Each of the 26 T cell receptor beta chains below was sequenced from the same sample in a study of T-cell memory formation after mild COVID-19. TCRdb re-analysed the 5' RACE reads in MiXCR, keeping a single row per CDR3 protein. Seen here are 200,000 to 300,000 distinct CDR3 sequences, 15% to 20% observed once, and the top ten hold 20% to 25%. The sample was PBMCs or a T cell subset sorted from them (not recorded which). The receptors stem from a man between 18 and 29 years old who had mild COVID-19 (a few samples of this study predate the infection). Cell type and time point are not known.

This clonotype was counted a single time. The rearrangement joins TRBV12-3 or TRBV12-4 to TRBJ2-2, with TRBD2 identical over 7 bases. The CDR3 is made up of 16 amino acids. With 2 bases clipped from V and 2 bases from J, the junction kept 5 bases outside the gene matches. The CDR3 here is CASSLLRGVNTGELFF. The CDR3 nucleotides read TGTGCCAGCAGTTTACTTCGGGGGGTCAACACCGGGGAGCTGTTTTTT.

This clonotype has more than one count but fewer than ten. J is TRBJ2-1 and V is TRBV9; possibly TRBD2 for D (7 bases). The CDR3 runs to 16 residues. V was clipped by 0 bases and J by 2 bases, with 12 bases between them. Per the germline V gene, CDR1 is SGDLS and CDR2 is YYNGEE. CDR3 in amino acids: CASSVGGGGTYNEQFF. The DNA for the CDR3 is TGTGCCAGCAGCGTAGGCGGCGGGGGCACCTACAATGAGCAGTTCTTC.

The chain's CDR3 is CASSRGTGVDNYGYTF. The CDR3 DNA sequence: TGTGCCAGCAGCCGGGGGACAGGGGTGGATAACTATGGCTACACCTTC. The chain links TRBV3-1 to TRBJ1-2; 10 bases are a match to TRBD1. This CDR3 region has 16 residues. With V trimmed by 4 bases and J by 1 base, 6 bases remained unmatched. Germline V lookup: CDR1 LGHDT, CDR2 YNNKEL (reference sequence). The variable domain in full, completed from reference TRBV3-1 and TRBJ1-2, reads DTAVSQTPKYLVTQMGNDKSIKCEQNLGHDTMYWYKQDSKKFLKIMFSYNNKELIINETVPNRFSPKSPDKAHLNLHINSLELGDSAVYFCASSRGTGVDNYGYTFGSGTRLTVV.

The chain couples TRBV15 to TRBJ1-2, with 9 nucleotides matching TRBD1. Germline CDR1 reads LNHNV; CDR2 reads YYDKDF (reference sequence). With 7 bases clipped from V and 4 bases from J, the junction kept 7 bases outside the gene matches. This CDR3 contains 14 residues. The CDR3, as DNA: TGTGCCACCACCCGGGACAGGGCCCTCTATGGCTACACCTTC. Its protein product is CATTRDRALYGYTF.

The chain combines TRBV29-1 with TRBJ1-2, with TRBD1 as a possible D gene (5 bases). CDR1 and CDR2 from the germline V gene are SQVTM and ANQGSEA. Trimming stripped 4 bases from V and 4 bases from J, with 10 bases between. The CDR3 runs to 12 residues. Here the CDR3 reads CSVVTGGYGYTF. The CDR3 DNA reads as TGCAGCGTTGTTACAGGTGGCTATGGCTACACCTTC.

The CDR3 bases are TGTGCCAGCAGTCTGTCCAGGGGGAACCAGCATTTT. Protein sequence: CASSLSRGNQHF. The chain employs TRBV6-2 or TRBV6-3 and TRBJ1-5; 7 bases agree with TRBD1. The V gene's germline CDR1 is MNHEY and CDR2 SVGEGT. This CDR3 region has 12 residues. The V gene end was trimmed by 5 bases and the J gene end by 12 bases; junction bases not matched to a gene: 7.

The V gene is TRBV12-5, the J gene TRBJ1-4; 10 bases agree with TRBD1. V shed 0 bases and J 10 bases; nucleotides not matched to a gene: 8. CDR3 size: 16 residues. Germline assignment: CDR1 LGHNT and CDR2 FRNRAP. As DNA, the CDR3 is TGTGCTAGTGGTTTGGTACCGACAGGGGGCCCTGGAAAACTGTTTTTT. Protein product: CASGLVPTGGPGKLFF.

This clonotype has a count of ten or more. This chain connects TRBV5-1 to TRBJ2-7; possible D gene TRBD1, 6 bases. Trimming stripped 3 bases from V and 5 bases from J, with 12 bases between. Germline V gene data show CDR1 as SGHRS and CDR2 as YFSETQ. The CDR3 has 13 residues. The DNA for the CDR3 is TGCGCCAGCAGCTGGACAGTGGGCCACGAGCAGTACGTC. Translated: CASSWTVGHEQYV.

This clonotype has a handful of counts. The rearrangement links TRBV4-1 to TRBJ2-5; TRBD1 matches at 7 bases. This CDR3 is built from 16 residues. Germline values: CDR1 MGHRA, CDR2 YSYEKL. V was clipped by 3 bases and J by 5 bases; unmatched bases: 12. CDR3 loop: CASSQLYRGFQETQYF. In nucleotides, the CDR3 is TGCGCCAGCAGCCAGCTTTACAGGGGATTTCAGGAGACCCAGTACTTC.

This clonotype was counted ten times or more. The V call is TRBV5-1, the J call TRBJ2-2; 9 bases agree with TRBD1. Unmatched junction bases numbered 11, after V lost 5 bases and J lost 3 bases. Per germline, CDR1 SGHRS and CDR2 YFSETQ. The CDR3 has 17 residues. CDR3 region: CASRYRGPTTYTGELFF. The DNA for the CDR3 is TGCGCCAGCAGGTACAGGGGGCCCACTACCTACACCGGGGAGCTGTTTTTT.

This clonotype was counted only a few times. A much larger clone lies a single base off, so this may be a read error. Written as DNA, the CDR3 is TGTGCCAGCAGCTTAGCGTACCAAGAGACCCAGTACTTC. Translating it yields CASSLAYQETQYF. The V call is TRBV7-9, the J call TRBJ2-5; D gene unclear. The V gene's germline CDR1 is SEHNR and CDR2 FQNEAQ (reference sequence). This CDR3 spans 13 amino acids. Trimming cost V 0 bases and J 0 bases, with 2 bases left between them.

The chain has TRBV6-2 or TRBV6-3 and TRBJ2-4, with 9 bases matching TRBD1. V gave up 6 bases and J gave up 8 bases; unmatched junction bases: 11. The germline CDR1 and CDR2 sequences are MNHEY and SVGEGT. The CDR3 extends over 15 amino acids. The CDR3 DNA follows: TGTGCCAGCAGAACCCCGGGACAGGGTAATCACATTCAGTACTTC. Translated, it gives CASRTPGQGNHIQYF.

There are many counts of this clonotype. The chain recombines TRBV11-2 with TRBJ2-1; D is perhaps TRBD1 or TRBD2 (5 bases each). Trimming pared 6 bases from V and 5 bases from J, leaving 20 bases between. The CDR3 is made up of 16 amino acids. CDR1 is SGHAT and CDR2 is FQNNGV in the germline V gene. The CDR3 sequence is CASSRGEFGSHNEQFF. Written as DNA, the CDR3 is TGTGCCAGCAGTCGAGGGGAGTTCGGTAGCCACAATGAGCAGTTCTTC.

The chain joins TRBV4-1 to TRBJ1-5; TRBD1 agrees at 7 bases. CDR1 and CDR2 from the germline V gene are MGHRA and YSYEKL. V shed 9 bases, J shed 7 bases, and the junction held 9 bases outside the gene matches. The CDR3 length is 13 residues. CDR3 loop: CASTDRVGQPQHF. DNA of the CDR3: TGCGCCAGTACTGACAGGGTTGGCCAGCCCCAGCATTTT.

This clonotype was recorded many times. The rearrangement links TRBV4-1 to TRBJ1-1, with D perhaps TRBD1 (5 bases). V was pared by 4 bases and J by 3 bases, with 6 bases between. CDR1 is MGHRA, CDR2 YSYEKL, per germline. The CDR3 extends over 12 amino acids. This chain's CDR3 is CASSRGDTEAFF. The CDR3 bases are TGCGCCAGCAGCCGAGGGGACACTGAAGCTTTCTTT.

The V gene is TRBV7-2, the J gene TRBJ1-3, with D hard to call. V shed 1 base and J shed 3 bases, with 4 bases lying between them. The germline V gene encodes CDR1 SGHTA and CDR2 FQGNSA. The CDR3 is 13 residues long. The CDR3 protein is CASSLDGGNTIYF. The CDR3 DNA is TGTGCCAGCAGCTTAGACGGTGGAAACACCATATATTTT. Complete variable domain (other parts from reference TRBV7-2 and TRBJ1-3): GAGVSQSPSNKVTEKGKDVELRCDPISGHTALYWYRQSLGQGLEFLIYFQGNSAPDKSGLPSDRFSAERTGGSVSTLTIQRTQQEDSAVYLCASSLDGGNTIYFGEGSWLTVV.

The V call is TRBV2, the J call TRBJ1-5; D is unclear. Germline CDR1 SNHLY, CDR2 FYNNEI. This CDR3 has 17 amino acids. Trimming took 0 bases from V and 3 from J, leaving 15 bases between them. The DNA of the CDR3 is TGTGCCAGCAGTGAAGCGCTTATCAGCAGTTACAATCAGCCCCAGCATTTT. Its translation: CASSEALISSYNQPQHF.

The V and J genes are TRBV12-3 or TRBV12-4 and TRBJ1-5, with D uncertain. Trimming took 3 bases from V and 4 from J, leaving 7 bases between them. The CDR3 has 13 residues. Here the CDR3 DNA reads TGTGCCAGCAGTTTCAGCCGGAATCAGCCCCAGCATTTT. It encodes CASSFSRNQPQHF.

A remark on this clonotype: At one end the junction does not follow the germline gene, possibly because of a read error. CDR3 sequence reads: CACSWGSVDTLDF. DNA of the CDR3: TGTGCCTGCAGTTGGGGCAGCGTAGATACGCTGGATTTT. The chain is built from TRBV3-1 and TRBJ2-3; TRBD1 might be the D (5 bases). Germline loops: CDR1 LGHDT, CDR2 YNNKEL (reference sequence). The CDR3 runs to 13 residues.

Many counts were recorded for this clonotype. The CDR3 region is CASSFAGNEQFF. The CDR3 DNA is TGTGCCAGCAGTTTCGCTGGCAATGAGCAGTTCTTC. The chain uses TRBV12-3 or TRBV12-4 and TRBJ2-1; D unresolved. The V end was cut by 3 bases, the J end by 6 bases, with 6 bases between. This CDR3 region has 12 residues.

This chain joins TRBV30 and TRBJ2-2; D may correspond to TRBD1 or TRBD2 (6 bases each). The germline V gene has CDR1 GTSNPN and CDR2 SVGIG (reference sequence). Trimming left V 1 base short and J 3 bases short, with 9 bases between. The CDR3 covers 14 residues. The chain's CDR3 is CAWSGGAYTGELFF. CDR3 nucleotides: TGTGCCTGGAGTGGGGGGGCCTACACCGGGGAGCTGTTTTTT.

V and J are TRBV6-5 and TRBJ2-3; D is undetermined. CDR1 and CDR2 from the germline V gene are MNHEY and SVGAGI. This CDR3 has 13 residues. Trimming cost V 0 bases and J 2 bases, with 3 bases left between them. The CDR3 DNA sequence: TGTGCCAGCAGTTACTCGACCACAGATACGCAGTATTTT. Translated, it gives CASSYSTTDTQYF.

This clonotype was counted only a few times. The rearrangement uses TRBV7-2 and TRBJ1-6; D gene unclear. Between the trimmed V and J ends, which lost 4 bases and 7 bases, there was a span of 17 bases. Germline lookup yields CDR1 SGHTA and CDR2 FQGNSA. This CDR3 comprises 16 residues. DNA for the CDR3: TGTGCCAGCAGCTACCGGGTGACCGAGAGCAATTCACCCCTCCACTTT. Its translation: CASSYRVTESNSPLHF.

This clonotype was picked up a small number of times. The chain links TRBV7-6 to TRBJ2-1; 7 nucleotides agree with TRBD2. The CDR3 has 13 amino acids. Trimming at V came to 5 bases and at J to 3 bases, leaving 1 base not matched to a gene. Germline V gene lookup returns CDR1 SGHVS and CDR2 FNYEAQ. The CDR3: CASSRGSYNEQFF. In DNA form, the CDR3 reads TGTGCCAGCAGCCGCGGGAGCTACAATGAGCAGTTCTTC.

This clonotype was counted many times. The chain recombines TRBV4-2 with TRBJ2-7; TRBD1 matches at 7 bases. Per the germline V gene, CDR1 is LGHNA and CDR2 is YNFKEQ. This CDR3 spans 16 amino acids. V lost 1 base to trimming and J lost 3 bases; unmatched junction nucleotides: 9. The CDR3 region has the DNA TGTGCCAGCAGCCAAGTTTTCGGGGCAGGGGGCTACGAGCAGTACTTC. It yields the protein CASSQVFGAGGYEQYF.

The chain employs TRBV4-3 and TRBJ2-3; 14 positions agree with TRBD2. The CDR3 runs 16 residues. Germline lookup yields CDR1 LGHNA and CDR2 YSLEER. After removal of 3 bases from V and 6 bases from J, the junction contained 5 bases not matched to a gene. The CDR3 here is CASSQAGLAGDDTQYF. CDR3 bases: TGCGCCAGCAGCCAGGCGGGACTAGCGGGGGATGATACGCAGTATTTT.